Shown below are 3 T cell receptor beta chains from a single sample sequenced in a study of patients and donors after allogeneic stem cell transplantation. MiXCR, applied by TCRdb to the RT-PCR reads, yields one record per CDR3 protein. The table has 400,000 to 500,000 distinct CDR3 sequences, more than 15% seen once; the top ten hold roughly 7.2%. The source material was blood, either unsorted or a sorted T cell fraction (not recorded which). Receptors were obtained from a human donor who was either an allogeneic HSCT recipient or a stem cell or donor lymphocyte infusion donor (not recorded which). It is not recorded whose cells these are; they may come from a transplant donor.

The V call is TRBV13, the J call TRBJ2-7, with 9 bases that match TRBD1. Trimming cost V 3 bases and J 2 bases; bases outside gene matches: 8. CDR1 PRHDT and CDR2 FYEKMQ come from the germline V gene (reference sequence). The CDR3 sequence is 16 residues long. CDR3 region: CASSFLQGAKTYEQYF. The CDR3 coding sequence is TGTGCCAGCAGCTTTCTACAGGGGGCTAAAACCTACGAGCAGTACTTC.

The chain couples TRBV10-2 to TRBJ1-1, with D possibly matching TRBD1 (6 bases). Between the trimmed V and J ends, which lost 7 bases and 1 base, there was a span of 13 bases. Germline CDR1 WSHSY, CDR2 SAAADI. CDR3 length equals 14 residues. The chain's CDR3 is CASTSQGRNTEAFF. Here the CDR3 DNA reads TGCGCCAGCACCTCACAGGGAAGGAACACTGAAGCTTTCTTT.

This clonotype was counted at least ten times. The rearrangement uses TRBV6-5 and TRBJ2-1, with D maybe TRBD2 (5 bases). The CDR3 runs to 13 residues. Germline CDR1 is MNHEY and CDR2 is SVGAGI. V lost 2 bases to trimming and J lost 15 bases, with 17 bases between them. The CDR3 region has the DNA TGTGCCAGCAGTTACCATCTAGCTCGGGCGTGGTTCTTC. Its translation: CASSYHLARAWFF.